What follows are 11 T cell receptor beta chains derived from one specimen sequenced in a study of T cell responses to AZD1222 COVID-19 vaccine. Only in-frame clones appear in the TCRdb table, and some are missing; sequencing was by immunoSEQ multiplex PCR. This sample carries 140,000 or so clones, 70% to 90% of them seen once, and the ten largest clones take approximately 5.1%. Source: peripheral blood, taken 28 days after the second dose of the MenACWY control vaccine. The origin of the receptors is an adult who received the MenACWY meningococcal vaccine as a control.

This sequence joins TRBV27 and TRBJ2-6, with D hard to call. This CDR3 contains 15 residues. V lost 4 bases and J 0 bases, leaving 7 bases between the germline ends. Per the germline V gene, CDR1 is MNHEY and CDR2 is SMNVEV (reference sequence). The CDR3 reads CASSSTDSGANVLTF. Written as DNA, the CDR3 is TGTGCCAGCAGTTCCACAGACTCTGGGGCCAACGTCCTGACTTTC.

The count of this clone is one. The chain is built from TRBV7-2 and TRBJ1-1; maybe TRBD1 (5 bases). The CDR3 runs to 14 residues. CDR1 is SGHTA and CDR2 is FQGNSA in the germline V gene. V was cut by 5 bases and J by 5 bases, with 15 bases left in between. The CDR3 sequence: CASSPDTGWTEAFF. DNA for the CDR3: TGTGCCAGCAGCCCCGACACAGGATGGACTGAAGCTTTCTTT.

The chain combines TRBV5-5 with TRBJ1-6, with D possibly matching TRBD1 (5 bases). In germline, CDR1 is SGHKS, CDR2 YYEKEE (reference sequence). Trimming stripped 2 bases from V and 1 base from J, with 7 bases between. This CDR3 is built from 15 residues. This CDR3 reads CASSFGGSYNSPLHF. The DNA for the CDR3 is TGTGCCAGCAGCTTCGGGGGATCCTATAATTCACCCCTCCACTTT.

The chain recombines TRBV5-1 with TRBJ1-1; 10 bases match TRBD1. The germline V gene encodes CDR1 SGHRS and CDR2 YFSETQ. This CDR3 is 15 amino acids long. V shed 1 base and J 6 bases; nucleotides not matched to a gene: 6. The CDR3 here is CASSLLTGGGSEAFF. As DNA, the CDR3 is TGCGCCAGCAGCTTGCTGACAGGGGGCGGGTCTGAAGCTTTCTTT.

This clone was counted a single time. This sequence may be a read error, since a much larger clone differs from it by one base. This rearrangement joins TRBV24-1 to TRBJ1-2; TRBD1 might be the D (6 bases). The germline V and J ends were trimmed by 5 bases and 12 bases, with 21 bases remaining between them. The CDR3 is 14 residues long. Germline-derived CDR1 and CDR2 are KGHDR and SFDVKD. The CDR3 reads CATSATRGARGHTF. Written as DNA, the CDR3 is TGTGCCACCAGTGCTACTAGGGGGGCGCGGGGCCACACCTTC.

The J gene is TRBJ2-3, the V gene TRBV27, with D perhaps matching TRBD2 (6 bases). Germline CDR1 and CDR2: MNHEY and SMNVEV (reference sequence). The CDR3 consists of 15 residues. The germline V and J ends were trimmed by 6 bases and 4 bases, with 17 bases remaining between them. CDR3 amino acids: CASSPGVHRADTQYF. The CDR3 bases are TGTGCCAGCAGCCCGGGAGTTCATCGGGCAGATACGCAGTATTTT.

The CDR3 DNA reads TGTGCCAGCACCATGCCGGGACAGGGTCACCGGGAGCTGTTTTTT. It yields the protein CASTMPGQGHRELFF. The chain has TRBV11-3 and TRBJ2-2; 9 bases match TRBD1. With 7 bases clipped from V and 9 bases from J, the junction kept 12 bases outside the gene matches. CDR3 length: 15 residues. From germline, CDR1 is SGHNT and CDR2 YENEEA.

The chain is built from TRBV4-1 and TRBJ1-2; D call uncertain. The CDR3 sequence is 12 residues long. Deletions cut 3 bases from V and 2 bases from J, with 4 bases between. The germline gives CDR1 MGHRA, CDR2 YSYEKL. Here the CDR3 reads CASSQENYGYTF. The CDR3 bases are TGCGCCAGCAGCCAGGAGAACTATGGCTACACCTTC.

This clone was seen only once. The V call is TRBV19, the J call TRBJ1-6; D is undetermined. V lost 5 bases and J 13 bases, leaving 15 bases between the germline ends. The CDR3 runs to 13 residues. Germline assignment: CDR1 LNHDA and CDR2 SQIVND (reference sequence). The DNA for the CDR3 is TGTGCCAGTAGTTCGAATCTAGACACCCCCCTCCACTTT. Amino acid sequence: CASSSNLDTPLHF.

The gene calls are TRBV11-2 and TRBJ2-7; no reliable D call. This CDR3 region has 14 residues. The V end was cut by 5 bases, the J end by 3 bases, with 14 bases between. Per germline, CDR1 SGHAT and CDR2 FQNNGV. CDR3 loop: CASSPSPGNYEQYF. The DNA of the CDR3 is TGTGCCAGCAGCCCAAGTCCAGGCAACTACGAGCAGTACTTC.

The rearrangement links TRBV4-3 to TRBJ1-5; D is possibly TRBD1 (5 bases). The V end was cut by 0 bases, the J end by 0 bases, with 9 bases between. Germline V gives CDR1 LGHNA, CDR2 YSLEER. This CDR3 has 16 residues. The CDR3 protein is CASSQDGGVSNQPQHF. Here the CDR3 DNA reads TGCGCCAGCAGCCAAGATGGGGGGGTTAGCAATCAGCCCCAGCATTTT.